Sequencing of this T cell receptor beta chain was carried out in a study of vaccination and CD4 T cells after COVID-19. Study results and caveats: Sampling was limited to relatively few convalescent patients, with no early post-infection timepoints studied.

J was trimmed by 6 bases and V by 5 bases; bases with no gene match: 12. Germline lookup yields CDR1 MNHNS and CDR2 SASEGT. The CDR3 length is 15 residues. Sequence data for DNA of cultured CD4+ T cells were generated by the Oncomine TCR Beta short-read assay. TCRdb called the PCR reads again in MiXCR, with one record for every CDR3 protein. The table lists 8,800 or so distinct CDR3 sequences, 55% to 70% of them singletons. Comments on this clonotype: Antigen: not known.

Documented treatment: roughly 10-day PBMC culture with coronavirus spike peptide pools or control peptides (ViraFEST assay). This chain uses TRBV6-1 with TRBJ1-2; 7 bases are a match to TRBD1. The source material was cultured CD4+ T cells from blood, sampled after SARS-CoV-2 vaccination. This TCR was sampled from a human donor with COVID-19. This CDR3 is CASSPALGQKDGYTF. For the CDR3, the DNA is TGTGCCAGCAGTCCAGCGTTGGGACAGAAAGATGGCTACACCTTC.